One and the same sample provided the 21 T cell receptor beta chains below, sequenced in a study of blood T cell repertoires in COVID-19. Sequencing was performed with immunoSEQ multiplex PCR; in TCRdb, only in-frame clones are kept and a portion is missing. The table lists approximately 350,000 clones, around 87% of them singletons. The sample taken for sequencing was peripheral blood. All receptors derive from a woman aged 50 to 65 with COVID-19, enrolled during active disease.

The chain carries TRBV11-2 and TRBJ2-1; perhaps TRBD2 as D (6 bases). CDR1 SGHAT and CDR2 FQNNGV come from the germline V gene. This CDR3 is built from 14 residues. The ends were cut back, 1 base at V and 6 bases at J, with 10 bases in the middle. The CDR3 DNA is TGTGCCAGCAGCTTAGGCGGGACTGGCAATGAGCAGTTCTTC. It is translated as CASSLGGTGNEQFF.

V is TRBV7-8 and J is TRBJ2-3; 10 nucleotides align to TRBD2. CDR1 and CDR2 (germline): SGHVS, FQNEAQ. The junction had 10 bases not matched to a gene; V was cut back by 4 bases and J by 3 bases. CDR3 length: 17 residues. CDR3 in amino acids: CASSWISSGSFTDTQYF. The CDR3 DNA follows: TGTGCCAGCAGCTGGATTTCTAGCGGGAGTTTTACAGATACGCAGTATTTT.

The chain uses TRBV7-3 and TRBJ2-1, with TRBD2 identical over 11 bases. CDR1 and CDR2 (germline): SGHTA, FQGTGA. The V and J ends lost 5 bases and 9 bases, in that order; junction bases with no gene match: 9. The CDR3 contains 15 residues. CDR3 residues: CASSPRVAGGSEQFF. The DNA of the CDR3 is TGTGCCAGCAGCCCAAGGGTAGCGGGAGGGAGTGAGCAGTTCTTC.

CDR3 amino acids: CASSLRDRGGYTF. CDR3 nucleotides: TGTGCCAGCAGTCTCCGGGACAGGGGAGGCTACACCTTC. The chain carries TRBV28 and TRBJ1-2; 10 bases align to TRBD1. Germline CDR1 is MDHEN and CDR2 is SYDVKM. After removal of 5 bases from V and 8 bases from J, the junction contained 5 bases not matched to a gene. CDR3 length: 13 residues.

The J gene is TRBJ1-3, the V gene TRBV9, with D possibly matching TRBD1 (5 bases). CDR1 SGDLS and CDR2 YYNGEE come from the germline V gene. The V end lost 0 bases, the J end lost 3 bases, and 13 bases lay between the germline ends. The CDR3 has 16 amino acids. CDR3 in amino acids: CASSVDVQGFGNTIYF. CDR3 in DNA: TGTGCCAGCAGCGTAGATGTGCAGGGTTTTGGAAACACCATATATTTT. The full variable domain, its missing parts supplied by reference TRBV9 and TRBJ1-3, is DSGVTQTPKHLITATGQRVTLRCSPRSGDLSVYWYQQSLDQGLQFLIQYYNGEERAKGNILERFSAQQFPDLHSELNLSSLELGDSALYFCASSVDVQGFGNTIYFGEGSWLTVV.

This sequence joins TRBV19 and TRBJ2-1; TRBD1 matches 8 bases. The CDR3 totals 16 residues. Germline V CDR1 and CDR2: LNHDA, SQIVND (reference sequence). The junction had 8 bases not matched to a gene; V was cut back by 7 bases and J by 0 bases. The chain's CDR3 is CASIKQGAGSYNEQFF. DNA of the CDR3: TGTGCCAGTATTAAGCAGGGGGCGGGCTCCTACAATGAGCAGTTCTTC.

V gene TRBV6-5 combines with J gene TRBJ1-1; TRBD1 aligns across 7 bases. This CDR3 contains 14 residues. The J segment lost 3 bases and the V segment lost 6 bases, leaving 7 bases of the junction unmatched. Germline CDR1 MNHEY, CDR2 SVGAGI. The DNA of the CDR3 is TGTGCCAGCAGAAAAACGGGACAGTACACTGAAGCTTTCTTT. Amino acids: CASRKTGQYTEAFF.

The J gene is TRBJ1-6, the V gene TRBV25-1; TRBD1 is a possible D gene (6 bases). V was cut by 8 bases and J by 7 bases, with 12 bases left in between. Germline values: CDR1 MGHDK, CDR2 SYGVNS. This CDR3 comprises 13 residues. This CDR3 is CASRTVTNSPLHF. The CDR3, as DNA: TGTGCCAGCCGGACAGTGACAAATTCACCCCTCCACTTT.

The chain recombines TRBV10-3 with TRBJ2-1; D is perhaps TRBD2 (6 bases). Germline V lookup: CDR1 ENHRY, CDR2 SYGVKD. The CDR3 totals 13 residues. Trimming left V 8 bases short and J 6 bases short, with 14 bases between. CDR3 region: CAIGRSDRNEQFF. The CDR3 DNA reads as TGTGCCATCGGGAGGAGCGATCGCAATGAGCAGTTCTTC.

The genes are TRBV4-2 and TRBJ2-7; 15 nucleotides align to TRBD2. Germline trimming cut 6 bases from V and 4 bases from J; bases unmatched to any gene: 10. Germline V gives CDR1 LGHNA, CDR2 YNFKEQ. The CDR3 sequence is 17 residues long. DNA of the CDR3: TGTGCCAGCAGTCCAATTTTGGGACTAGCGGGAGGTTACGAGCAGTACTTC. Its protein product is CASSPILGLAGGYEQYF.

This chain links TRBV27 with TRBJ1-6, with 9 positions matching TRBD1. J lost 10 bases, V lost 2 bases, and 3 bases had no gene match. Germline CDR1 and CDR2: MNHEY and SMNVEV (reference sequence). The CDR3 is 14 residues long. CDR3 in amino acids: CASSLRDRASPLHF. CDR3 DNA sequence: TGTGCCAGCAGTTTACGGGACAGGGCCTCACCCCTCCACTTT.

This chain joins TRBV27 and TRBJ2-6, with 10 bases aligning to TRBD1. The CDR3 has 15 residues. The germline gives CDR1 MNHEY, CDR2 SMNVEV (reference sequence). V shed 8 bases and J 2 bases; nucleotides not matched to a gene: 3. The CDR3, as DNA: TGTGCCAGCCGGGACAGGGGTGCTGGGGCCAACGTCCTGACTTTC. Translated: CASRDRGAGANVLTF.

CDR3 bases: TGTGCCAGTAGTACAGGGACAGGGGTTGGGAGTGAAAAACTGTTTTTT. This sequence encodes CASSTGTGVGSEKLFF. The gene calls are TRBV19 and TRBJ1-4; 10 bases agree with TRBD1. There are 16 residues in the CDR3. In germline, CDR1 is LNHDA, CDR2 SQIVND (reference sequence). V shed 4 bases, J shed 7 bases, and the junction held 9 bases outside the gene matches.

The V call is TRBV29-1, the J call TRBJ2-5; D is possibly TRBD2 (5 bases). The germline gives CDR1 SQVTM, CDR2 ANQGSEA. The V and J ends lost 0 bases and 9 bases respectively, with 14 bases between them. The CDR3 has 13 amino acids. CDR3 protein: CSVEDSRVEAQYF. The CDR3 DNA reads as TGCAGCGTTGAAGATTCGCGGGTCGAGGCCCAGTACTTC. Full variable domain (rest looked up from reference TRBV29-1 and TRBJ2-5): SAVISQKPSRDICQRGTSLTIQCQVDSQVTMMFWYRQQPGQSLTLIATANQGSEATYESGFVIDKFPISRPNLTFSTLTVSNMSPEDSSIYLCSVEDSRVEAQYFGPGTRLLVL.

The chain couples TRBV19 to TRBJ1-5; 8 bases fit TRBD1. J was trimmed by 0 bases and V by 5 bases; bases with no gene match: 9. This CDR3 is 17 amino acids long. CDR1 LNHDA and CDR2 SQIVND come from the germline V gene (reference sequence). The CDR3 nucleotides are TGTGCCAGTAGTCCACCCAGAGACAGGGGTAGCAATCAGCCCCAGCATTTT. It encodes CASSPPRDRGSNQPQHF.

The J gene is TRBJ1-2, the V gene TRBV2, with D possibly being TRBD1 (6 bases). This CDR3 region has 14 residues. Trimming left V 5 bases short and J 2 bases short, with 12 bases between. Germline V gene data show CDR1 as SNHLY and CDR2 as FYNNEI. CDR3 loop: CASSPRTDNYGYTF. DNA for the CDR3: TGTGCCAGCAGTCCTCGGACAGACAACTATGGCTACACCTTC.

The V gene is TRBV9, the J gene TRBJ1-4; 9 nucleotides line up with TRBD1. Germline assignment: CDR1 SGDLS and CDR2 YYNGEE. Germline trimming cut 4 bases from V and 8 bases from J; bases unmatched to any gene: 6. This CDR3 contains 14 residues. The CDR3 spells CASSPDRGGEKLFF. DNA of the CDR3: TGTGCCAGCAGCCCGGACAGGGGAGGCGAAAAACTGTTTTTT. Together with reference TRBV9 and TRBJ1-4, the CDR3 gives the full variable domain: DSGVTQTPKHLITATGQRVTLRCSPRSGDLSVYWYQQSLDQGLQFLIQYYNGEERAKGNILERFSAQQFPDLHSELNLSSLELGDSALYFCASSPDRGGEKLFFGSGTQLSVL.

This sequence joins TRBV18 and TRBJ2-7, with TRBD2 identical over 7 bases. This CDR3 comprises 14 residues. V was pared by 4 bases and J by 2 bases, with 5 bases of the junction left unmatched. From germline, CDR1 is KGHSH and CDR2 LQKENI. As DNA, the CDR3 is TGTGCCAGCTCACGGCCAGCGGGACCCTACGAGCAGTACTTC. The encoded protein is CASSRPAGPYEQYF.

The gene calls are TRBV7-9 and TRBJ2-7; D ambiguous. CDR1 is SEHNR and CDR2 is FQNEAQ in the germline V gene (reference sequence). The V and J ends lost 6 bases and 5 bases respectively, with 8 bases between them. The CDR3 loop spans 11 amino acids. CDR3 region: CASRLIDEQYF. In DNA, the CDR3 is TGTGCCAGCAGGTTGATCGACGAGCAGTACTTC.

This clone was seen a handful of times. This chain links TRBV5-6 with TRBJ2-3; TRBD1 is a possible D gene (6 bases). Germline CDR1 reads SGHDT; CDR2 reads YYEEEE. The CDR3 loop spans 15 amino acids. Trimming took off 0 bases at V and 5 bases at J, with 13 bases between the two ends. CDR3 region: CASSLDWTVRDTQYF. The CDR3 DNA is TGTGCCAGCAGCTTGGATTGGACAGTAAGAGATACGCAGTATTTT.

The chain uses TRBV6-2 or TRBV6-3 and TRBJ1-1; D not certain. V gave up 3 bases and J gave up 5 bases, with 10 bases separating them. The CDR3 loop spans 13 amino acids. Looked up from germline, CDR1 is MNHEY and CDR2 is SVGEGT. The chain's CDR3 is CASSYLWATEAFF. The CDR3 DNA reads as TGTGCCAGCAGTTATCTTTGGGCGACTGAAGCTTTCTTT.